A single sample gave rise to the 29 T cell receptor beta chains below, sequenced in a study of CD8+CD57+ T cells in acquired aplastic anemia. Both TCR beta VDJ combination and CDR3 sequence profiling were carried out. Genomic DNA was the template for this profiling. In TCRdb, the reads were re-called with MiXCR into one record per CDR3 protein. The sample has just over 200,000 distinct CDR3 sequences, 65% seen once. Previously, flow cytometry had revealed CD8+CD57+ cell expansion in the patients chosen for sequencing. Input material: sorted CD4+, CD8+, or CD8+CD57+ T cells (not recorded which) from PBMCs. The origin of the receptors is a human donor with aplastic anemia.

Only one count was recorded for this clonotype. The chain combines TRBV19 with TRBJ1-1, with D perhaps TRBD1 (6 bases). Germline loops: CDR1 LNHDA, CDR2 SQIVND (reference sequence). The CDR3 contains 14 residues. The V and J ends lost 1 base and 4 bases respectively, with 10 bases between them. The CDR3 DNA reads TGTGCCAGTAGTATAGGCAAAGGGGGCACTGAAGCTTTCTTT. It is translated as CASSIGKGGTEAFF.

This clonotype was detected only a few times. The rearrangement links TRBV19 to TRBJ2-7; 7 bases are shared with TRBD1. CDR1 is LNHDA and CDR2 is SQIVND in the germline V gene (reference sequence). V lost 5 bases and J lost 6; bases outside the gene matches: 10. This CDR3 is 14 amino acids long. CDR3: CASSPSAQGLEQYF. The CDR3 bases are TGTGCCAGTAGTCCCTCAGCACAGGGGCTCGAGCAGTACTTC.

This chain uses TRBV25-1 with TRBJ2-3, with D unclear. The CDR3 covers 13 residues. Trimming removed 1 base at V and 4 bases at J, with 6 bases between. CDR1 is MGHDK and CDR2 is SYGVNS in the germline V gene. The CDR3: CASSEFLADTQYF. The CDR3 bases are TGTGCCAGCAGTGAATTTTTAGCAGATACGCAGTATTTT.

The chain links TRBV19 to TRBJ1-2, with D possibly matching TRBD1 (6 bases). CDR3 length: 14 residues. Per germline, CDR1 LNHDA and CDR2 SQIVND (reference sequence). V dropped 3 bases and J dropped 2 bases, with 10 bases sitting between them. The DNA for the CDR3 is TGTGCCAGTAGTATTTCCAGGGGCAACTATGGCTACACCTTC. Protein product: CASSISRGNYGYTF.

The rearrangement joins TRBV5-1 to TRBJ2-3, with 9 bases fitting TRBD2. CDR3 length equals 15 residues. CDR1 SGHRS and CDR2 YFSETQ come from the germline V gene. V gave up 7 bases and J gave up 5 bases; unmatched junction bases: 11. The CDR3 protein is CASGLAGSYGDTQYF. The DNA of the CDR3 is TGCGCCAGCGGTCTAGCGGGATCTTATGGAGATACGCAGTATTTT.

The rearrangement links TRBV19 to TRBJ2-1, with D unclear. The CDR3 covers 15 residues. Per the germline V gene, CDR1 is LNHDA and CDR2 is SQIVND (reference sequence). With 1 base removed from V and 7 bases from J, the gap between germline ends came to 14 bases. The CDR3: CASSIGMLASNEQFF. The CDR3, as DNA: TGTGCCAGTAGTATAGGGATGTTAGCTTCGAATGAGCAGTTCTTC. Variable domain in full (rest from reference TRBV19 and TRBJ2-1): DGGITQSPKYLFRKEGQNVTLSCEQNLNHDAMYWYRQDPGQGLRLIYYSQIVNDFQKGDIAEGYSVSREKKESFPLTVTSAQKNPTAFYLCASSIGMLASNEQFFGPGTRLTVL.

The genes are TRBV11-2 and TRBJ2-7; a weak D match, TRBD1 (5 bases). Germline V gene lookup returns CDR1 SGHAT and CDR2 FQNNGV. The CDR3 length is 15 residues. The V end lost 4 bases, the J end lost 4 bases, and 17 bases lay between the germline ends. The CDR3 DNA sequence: TGTGCCAGCAGCTCCGCTAGTGGGGCCCCATACGAGCAGTACTTC. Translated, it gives CASSSASGAPYEQYF.

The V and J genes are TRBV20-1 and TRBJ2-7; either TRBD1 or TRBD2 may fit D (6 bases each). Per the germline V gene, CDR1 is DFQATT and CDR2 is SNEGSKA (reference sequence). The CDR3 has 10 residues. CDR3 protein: CSTGAYEQYF. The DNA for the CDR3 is TGCAGCACGGGGGCGTACGAGCAGTACTTC.

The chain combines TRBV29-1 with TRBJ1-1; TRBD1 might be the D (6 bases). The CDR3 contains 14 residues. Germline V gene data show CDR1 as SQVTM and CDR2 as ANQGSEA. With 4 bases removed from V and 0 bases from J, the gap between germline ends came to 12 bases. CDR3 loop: CSVAGGGLNTEAFF. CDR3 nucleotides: TGCAGCGTTGCGGGGGGCGGGTTGAACACTGAAGCTTTCTTT.

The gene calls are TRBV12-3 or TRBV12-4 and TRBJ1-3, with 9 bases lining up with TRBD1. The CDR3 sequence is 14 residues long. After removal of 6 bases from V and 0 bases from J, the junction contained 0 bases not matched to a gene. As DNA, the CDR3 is TGTGCCAGCAGGACAGGGGGCTCTGGAAACACCATATATTTT. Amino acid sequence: CASRTGGSGNTIYF.

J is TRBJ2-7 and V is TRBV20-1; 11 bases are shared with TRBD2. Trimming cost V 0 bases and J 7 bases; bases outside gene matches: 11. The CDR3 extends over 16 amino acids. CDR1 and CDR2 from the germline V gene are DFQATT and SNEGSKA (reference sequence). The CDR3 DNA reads TGCAGTGCTAGAGACTTACTAGCGGGGGAGTGGAATGAGCAGTACTTC. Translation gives CSARDLLAGEWNEQYF.

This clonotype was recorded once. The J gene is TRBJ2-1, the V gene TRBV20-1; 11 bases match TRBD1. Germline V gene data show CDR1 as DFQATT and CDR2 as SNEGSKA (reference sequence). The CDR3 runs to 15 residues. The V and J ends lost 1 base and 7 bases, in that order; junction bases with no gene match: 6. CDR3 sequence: CSARVGTGGRNEQFF. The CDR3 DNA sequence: TGCAGTGCTAGAGTCGGGACAGGGGGTCGAAATGAGCAGTTCTTC.

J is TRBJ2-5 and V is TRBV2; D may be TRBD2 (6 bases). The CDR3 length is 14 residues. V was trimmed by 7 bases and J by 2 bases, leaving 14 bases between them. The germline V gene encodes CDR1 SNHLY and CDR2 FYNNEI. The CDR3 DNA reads TGTGCCAGCAACATATTTCGGGGGCAAGAGACCCAGTACTTC. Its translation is CASNIFRGQETQYF. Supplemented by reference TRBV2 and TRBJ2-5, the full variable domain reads EPEVTQTPSHQVTQMGQEVILRCVPISNHLYFYWYRQILGQKVEFLVSFYNNEISEKSEIFDDQFSVERPDGSNFTLKIRSTKLEDSAMYFCASNIFRGQETQYFGPGTRLLVL.

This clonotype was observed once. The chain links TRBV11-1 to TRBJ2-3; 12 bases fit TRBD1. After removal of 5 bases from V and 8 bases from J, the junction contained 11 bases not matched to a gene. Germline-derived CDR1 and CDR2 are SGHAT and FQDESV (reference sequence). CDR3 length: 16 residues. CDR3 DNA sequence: TGTGCCAGCAGCCTTTATGGGACAGGGGGCGCAGGTACGCAGTATTTT. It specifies CASSLYGTGGAGTQYF.

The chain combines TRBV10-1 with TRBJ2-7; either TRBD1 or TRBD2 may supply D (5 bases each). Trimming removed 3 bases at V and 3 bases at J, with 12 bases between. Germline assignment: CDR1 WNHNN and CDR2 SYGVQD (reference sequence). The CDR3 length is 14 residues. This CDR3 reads CASSDGTMDYEQYF. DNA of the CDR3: TGCGCCAGCAGTGATGGGACGATGGACTACGAGCAGTACTTC.

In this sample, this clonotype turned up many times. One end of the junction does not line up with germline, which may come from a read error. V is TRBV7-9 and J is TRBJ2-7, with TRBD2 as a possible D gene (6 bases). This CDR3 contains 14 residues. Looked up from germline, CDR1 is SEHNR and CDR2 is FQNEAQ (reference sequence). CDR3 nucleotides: TGTGCCAGCAGTGCCCCCGGGACGGTAGCGGCGACCCACTTC. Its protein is CASSAPGTVAATHF.

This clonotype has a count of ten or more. CDR3 nucleotides: TGTGCCAGCAGCCGGACAGGGGCGGCCAATCAGCCCCAGCATTTT. This gives the protein CASSRTGAANQPQHF. This chain joins TRBV5-5 and TRBJ1-5; 9 positions match TRBD1. The germline V gene encodes CDR1 SGHKS and CDR2 YYEKEE (reference sequence). V lost 4 bases and J lost 3; bases outside the gene matches: 5. The CDR3 is 15 amino acids.

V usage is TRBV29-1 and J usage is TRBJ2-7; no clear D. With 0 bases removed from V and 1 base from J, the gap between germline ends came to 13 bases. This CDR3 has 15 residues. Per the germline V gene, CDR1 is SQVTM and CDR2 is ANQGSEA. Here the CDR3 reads CSVEDPSISSYEQYF. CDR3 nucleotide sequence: TGCAGCGTTGAAGATCCGTCCATCAGTTCCTACGAGCAGTACTTC.

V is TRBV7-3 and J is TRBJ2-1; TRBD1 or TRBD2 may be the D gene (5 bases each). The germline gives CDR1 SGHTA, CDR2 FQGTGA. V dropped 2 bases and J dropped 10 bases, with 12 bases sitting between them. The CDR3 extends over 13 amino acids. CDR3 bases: TGTGCCAGCAGCTTAGGCTTATGGGGGGAGCAGTTCTTC. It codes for CASSLGLWGEQFF.

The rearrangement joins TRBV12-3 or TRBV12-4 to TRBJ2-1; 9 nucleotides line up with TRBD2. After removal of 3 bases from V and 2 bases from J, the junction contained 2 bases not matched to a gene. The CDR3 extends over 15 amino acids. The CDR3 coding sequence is TGTGCCAGCAGTTTCGCGGGAGGGCCCTACAATGAGCAGTTCTTC. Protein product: CASSFAGGPYNEQFF.

The DNA of the CDR3 is TGTGCCAGCAGTGAAGACCCTGGAAACACCATATATTTT. Its protein is CASSEDPGNTIYF. J is TRBJ1-3 and V is TRBV2; no firm D call. V was shortened by 1 base and J by 2 bases, with 3 bases between the two germline ends. The germline V gene encodes CDR1 SNHLY and CDR2 FYNNEI. The CDR3 runs 13 residues.

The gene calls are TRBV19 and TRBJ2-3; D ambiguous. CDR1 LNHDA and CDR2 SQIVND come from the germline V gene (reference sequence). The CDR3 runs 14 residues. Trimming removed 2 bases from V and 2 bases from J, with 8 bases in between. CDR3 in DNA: TGTGCCAGTAGTATAAGAGCCCCCACAGATACGCAGTATTTT. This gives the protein CASSIRAPTDTQYF.

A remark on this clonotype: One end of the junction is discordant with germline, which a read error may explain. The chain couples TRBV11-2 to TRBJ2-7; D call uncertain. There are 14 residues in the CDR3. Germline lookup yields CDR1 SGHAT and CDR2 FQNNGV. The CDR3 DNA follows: TGCGCCAGCAGCTTAGATACCGGCTACTCTGAGCAGTACTTC. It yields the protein CASSLDTGYSEQYF.

In DNA, the CDR3 is TGTGCCAGCAGCTCAGGGGTTTTCTACGAGCAGTACTTC. Encoded protein: CASSSGVFYEQYF. The chain joins TRBV7-9 to TRBJ2-7; D is possibly TRBD1 (6 bases). V shed 4 bases and J shed 3 bases, with 10 bases lying between them. Per germline, CDR1 SEHNR and CDR2 FQNEAQ (reference sequence). This CDR3 has 13 amino acids.

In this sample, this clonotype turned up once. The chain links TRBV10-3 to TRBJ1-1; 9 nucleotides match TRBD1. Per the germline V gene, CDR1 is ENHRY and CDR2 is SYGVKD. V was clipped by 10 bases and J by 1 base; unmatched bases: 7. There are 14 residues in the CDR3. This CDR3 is CATSWTGENTEAFF. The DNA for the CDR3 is TGTGCCACCTCCTGGACAGGGGAGAACACTGAAGCTTTCTTT.

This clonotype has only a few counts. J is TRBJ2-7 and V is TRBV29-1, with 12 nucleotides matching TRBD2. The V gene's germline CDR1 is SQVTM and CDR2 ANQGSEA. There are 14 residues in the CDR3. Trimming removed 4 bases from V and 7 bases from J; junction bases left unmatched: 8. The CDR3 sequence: CSVGTSGAPREQYF. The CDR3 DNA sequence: TGCAGCGTTGGGACTAGCGGGGCCCCGCGAGAGCAGTACTTC.

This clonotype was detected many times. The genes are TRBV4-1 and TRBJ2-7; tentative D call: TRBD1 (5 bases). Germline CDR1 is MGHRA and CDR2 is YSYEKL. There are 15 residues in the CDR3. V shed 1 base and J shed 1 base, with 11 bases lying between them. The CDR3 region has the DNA TGCGCCAGCAGCCAAGCAGGGTCAGGGTCCTACGAGCAGTACTTC. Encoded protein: CASSQAGSGSYEQYF.

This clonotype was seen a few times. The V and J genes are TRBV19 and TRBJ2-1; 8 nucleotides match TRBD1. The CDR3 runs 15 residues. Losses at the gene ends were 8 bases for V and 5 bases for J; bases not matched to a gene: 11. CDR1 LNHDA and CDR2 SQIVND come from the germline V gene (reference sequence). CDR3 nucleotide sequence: TGTGCCAGTTCCATGGACAGGGTGTTGAACAATGAGCAGTTCTTC. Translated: CASSMDRVLNNEQFF.

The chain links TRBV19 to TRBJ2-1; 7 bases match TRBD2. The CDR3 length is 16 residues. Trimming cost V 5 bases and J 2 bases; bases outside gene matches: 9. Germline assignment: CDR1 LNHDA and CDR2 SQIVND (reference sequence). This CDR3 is CASSPRLAGAYNEQFF. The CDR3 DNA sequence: TGTGCCAGTAGTCCAAGACTAGCCGGAGCCTACAATGAGCAGTTCTTC.